This T cell receptor beta chain comes out of a study of response to subunit inactivated influenza vaccine. TCRdb fed the RT-PCR reads into MiXCR, producing one record per CDR3 protein. The data contain more than 150,000 distinct CDR3 sequences, around a tenth of them singletons. This clonotype was observed many times. The CDR3 runs 15 residues. V shed 2 bases and J shed 1 base, with 9 bases lying between them. Germline V gene data show CDR1 as MNHNS and CDR2 as SASEGT. The receptor's source is a man between 50 and 59 years old who received an inactivated influenza vaccine. This chain joins TRBV6-1 and TRBJ2-4, with D perhaps assigned TRBD1 or TRBD2 (5 bases each). Sequencing used non-naive T cells sorted from PBMCs, obtained on the day of vaccination. CDR3 sequence (DNA): TGTGCCAGCAGTGAACCCGGGACCGCCAAAAACATTCAGTACTTC. Protein product: CASSEPGTAKNIQYF.